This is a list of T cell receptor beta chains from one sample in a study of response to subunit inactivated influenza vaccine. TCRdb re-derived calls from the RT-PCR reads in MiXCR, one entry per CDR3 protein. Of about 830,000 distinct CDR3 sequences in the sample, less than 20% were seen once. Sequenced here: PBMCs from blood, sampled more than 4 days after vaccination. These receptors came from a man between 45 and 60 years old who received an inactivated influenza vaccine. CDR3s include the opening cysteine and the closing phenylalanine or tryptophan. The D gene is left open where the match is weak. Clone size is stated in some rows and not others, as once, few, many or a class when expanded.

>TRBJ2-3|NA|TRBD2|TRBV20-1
CSASPAGGQSSPDTQYF
TGCAGTGCTAGTCCAGCGGGGGGGCAATCGTCCCCAGATACGCAGTATTTT
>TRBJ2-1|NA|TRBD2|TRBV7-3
CASSSNSGKSNEQFF
TGTGCCAGCAGCTCAAATAGCGGGAAATCCAATGAGCAGTTCTTC
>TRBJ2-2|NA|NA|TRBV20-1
CSAEGRTGELFF
TGCAGTGCTGAGGGGCGGACCGGGGAGCTGTTTTTT
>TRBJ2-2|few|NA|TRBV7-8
CASSLANTLVTGELFF
TGTGCCAGCAGCTTAGCTAACACCTTGGTCACCGGGGAGCTGTTTTTT
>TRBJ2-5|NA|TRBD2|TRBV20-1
CSARGRGGRVETQYF
TGCAGTGCTAGAGGTCGCGGGGGGCGGGTAGAGACCCAGTACTTC
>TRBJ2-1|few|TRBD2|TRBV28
CASSRGLAGPVNEQFF
TGTGCCAGCAGTCGCGGACTAGCGGGACCCGTCAATGAGCAGTTCTTC
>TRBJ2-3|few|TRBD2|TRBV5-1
CASSWFAGDTDTQYF
TGCGCCAGCAGCTGGTTCGCGGGGGACACAGATACGCAGTATTTT
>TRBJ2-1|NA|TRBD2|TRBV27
CASSLLGGRGVNEQFF
TGTGCCAGCAGTTTATTGGGGGGGAGAGGAGTCAATGAGCAGTTCTTC
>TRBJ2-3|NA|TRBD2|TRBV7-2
CASSDIAGRGTDTQYF
TGTGCCAGCAGCGATATAGCGGGGCGGGGCACAGATACGCAGTATTTT
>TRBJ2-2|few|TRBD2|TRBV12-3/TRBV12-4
CASSFTSGYGSGELFF
TGTGCCAGCAGTTTTACTAGCGGGTATGGGTCCGGGGAGCTGTTTTTT
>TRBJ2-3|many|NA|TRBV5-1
CASSLAGAPDTQYF
TGCGCCAGCAGCTTGGCAGGGGCTCCAGATACGCAGTATTTT
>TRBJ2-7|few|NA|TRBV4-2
CASSQLPDLAAEQYF
TGTGCCAGCAGCCAACTACCCGACCTGGCGGCCGAGCAGTACTTC
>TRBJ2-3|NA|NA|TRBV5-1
CASSSQGPDTQYF
TGCGCCAGCAGCTCACAGGGCCCAGATACGCAGTATTTT
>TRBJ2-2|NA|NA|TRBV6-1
CAIRSGGSAGELFF
TGTGCCATCCGTAGCGGTGGCTCCGCCGGGGAGCTGTTTTTT
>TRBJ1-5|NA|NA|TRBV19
CASTLGGVFFQPQHF
TGTGCCAGTACCCTGGGGGGAGTGTTCTTTCAGCCCCAGCATTTT
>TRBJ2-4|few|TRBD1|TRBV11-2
CASSLGQGLGNIQYF
TGTGCCAGCAGCCTCGGACAGGGTTTAGGGAACATTCAGTACTTC
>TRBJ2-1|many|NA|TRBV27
CASSTGTSVHSYNEQFF
TGTGCCAGCAGTACCGGGACTTCCGTACACTCCTACAATGAGCAGTTCTTC
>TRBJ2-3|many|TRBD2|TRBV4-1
CASSRSSGGVSDTQYF
TGCGCCAGCAGCCGGTCTAGCGGGGGGGTATCAGATACGCAGTATTTT
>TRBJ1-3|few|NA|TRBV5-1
CASSLDGPRSSGNTIYF
TGCGCCAGCAGCTTGGACGGACCCAGGAGCTCTGGAAACACCATATATTTT
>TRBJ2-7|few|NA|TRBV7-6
CASSSISSEQYF
TGTGCCAGCAGCTCCATATCGTCGGAGCAGTACTTC
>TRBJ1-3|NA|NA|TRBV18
CASSPRTVSGNTIYF
TGTGCCAGCTCACCGAGGACAGTCTCTGGAAACACCATATATTTT
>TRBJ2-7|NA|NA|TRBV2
CASRAAGAFHEQYF
TGTGCCAGCCGAGCGGCAGGGGCTTTCCACGAGCAGTACTTC
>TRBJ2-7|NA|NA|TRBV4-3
CASSPRVGAHEQYF
TGCGCCAGCAGCCCCCGAGTGGGGGCCCACGAGCAGTACTTC
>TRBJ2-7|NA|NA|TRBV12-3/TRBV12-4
CASSPSAGLSSYEQYF
TGTGCCAGCAGCCCCTCAGCGGGCCTTAGCTCCTACGAGCAGTACTTC
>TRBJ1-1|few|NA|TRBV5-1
CASSPGFREINTEAFF
TGCGCCAGCAGCCCAGGGTTCCGCGAAATAAACACTGAAGCTTTCTTT
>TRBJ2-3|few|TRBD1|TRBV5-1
CASSLVQGARDPDTQYF
TGCGCCAGCAGCTTGGTACAGGGGGCCCGGGACCCGGATACGCAGTATTTT
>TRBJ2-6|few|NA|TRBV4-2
CASSQDVGQGGYYSGANVLTF
TGTGCCAGCAGCCAAGATGTAGGACAGGGAGGGTACTACTCTGGGGCCAACGTCCTGACTTTC
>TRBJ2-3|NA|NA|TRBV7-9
CASSLNAQGLENF
TGTGCCAGCAGCTTAAACGCCCAGGGGCTCGAGAATTTT
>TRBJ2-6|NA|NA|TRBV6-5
CASSYSGLAPGANVLTF
TGTGCCAGCAGTTACTCGGGGCTCGCCCCTGGGGCCAACGTCCTGACTTTC
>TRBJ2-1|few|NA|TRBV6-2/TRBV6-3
CASSYGLAANNEQFF
TGTGCCAGCAGTTACGGTCTAGCAGCTAACAATGAGCAGTTCTTC
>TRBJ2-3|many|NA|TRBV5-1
CASSSNRDTQYF
TGCGCCAGCAGCTCTAACAGGGATACGCAGTATTTT
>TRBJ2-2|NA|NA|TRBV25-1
CASSVSGYTGELFF
TGTGCCAGCAGTGTTAGCGGATACACCGGGGAGCTGTTTTTT
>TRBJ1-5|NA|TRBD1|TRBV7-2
CASSPRTGVGQPQHF
TGTGCCAGCAGCCCCAGGACAGGGGTGGGTCAGCCCCAGCATTTT
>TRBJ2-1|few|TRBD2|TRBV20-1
CSAPGLAGGIYYNEQFF
TGCAGTGCACCCGGACTAGCGGGGGGCATATACTACAATGAGCAGTTCTTC
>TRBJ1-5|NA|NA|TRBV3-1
CASSPEPLVRPQHF
TGTGCCAGCAGCCCCGAACCGCTCGTCCGGCCCCAGCATTTT
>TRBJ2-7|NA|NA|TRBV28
CASSTAGTRVYEQYF
TGTGCCAGCAGTACCGCGGGGACACGGGTCTACGAGCAGTACTTC
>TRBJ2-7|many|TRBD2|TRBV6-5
CASSYSTLAGWEQYF
TGTGCCAGCAGTTACTCGACCCTAGCGGGGTGGGAGCAGTACTTC
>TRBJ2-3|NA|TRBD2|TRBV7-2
CASSKELAGGLFAQYF
TGTGCCAGCAGCAAAGAGTTAGCGGGGGGCCTGTTCGCGCAGTATTTT
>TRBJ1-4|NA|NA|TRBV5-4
CASSLDSSLNEKLFF
TGTGCCAGCAGCCTAGACAGTTCCCTTAATGAAAAACTGTTTTTT
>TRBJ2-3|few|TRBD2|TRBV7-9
CASSSGGDTDTQYF
TGTGCCAGCAGCTCTGGGGGGGACACAGATACGCAGTATTTT
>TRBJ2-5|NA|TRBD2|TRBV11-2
CASSFSGGLQETQYF
TGTGCCAGCAGCTTTAGCGGGGGGCTGCAAGAGACCCAGTACTTC
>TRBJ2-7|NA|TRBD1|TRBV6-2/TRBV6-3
CASRTGTGRYEQYF
TGTGCCAGCAGAACCGGGACAGGGAGATACGAGCAGTACTTC
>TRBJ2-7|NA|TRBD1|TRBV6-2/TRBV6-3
CASILLTGGTYEQYF
TGTGCCAGCATCTTACTGACAGGGGGCACCTACGAGCAGTACTTC
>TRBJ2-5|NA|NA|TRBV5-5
CASSLGVGHQETQYF
TGTGCCAGCAGCTTGGGAGTGGGACATCAAGAGACCCAGTACTTC
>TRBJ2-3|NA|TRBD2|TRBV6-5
CASSYSLGTSGRTTDTQYF
TGTGCCAGCAGTTACTCACTAGGGACTAGCGGGAGGACCACAGATACGCAGTATTTT
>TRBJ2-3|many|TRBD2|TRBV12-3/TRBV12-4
CASRILAASTDTQYF
TGTGCCAGCAGAATACTAGCGGCTAGCACAGATACGCAGTATTTT
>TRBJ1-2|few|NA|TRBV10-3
CAILEYQGLDGYTF
TGTGCCATCCTTGAATACCAGGGGCTGGACGGCTACACCTTC
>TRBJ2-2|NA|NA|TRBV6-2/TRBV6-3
CASSYSSDGQGGLKRELFF
TGTGCCAGCAGTTACTCGTCGGACGGGCAGGGCGGGTTAAAGCGGGAGCTGTTTTTT
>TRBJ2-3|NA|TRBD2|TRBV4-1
CASSQPGRGGTDTQYF
TGCGCCAGCAGCCAACCGGGGAGGGGAGGCACAGATACGCAGTATTTT
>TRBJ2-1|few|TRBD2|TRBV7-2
CASRFGSGGYNEQFF
TGTGCCAGCAGGTTTGGTAGCGGGGGCTACAATGAGCAGTTCTTC
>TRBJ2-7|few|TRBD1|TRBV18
CASSPPGTGSTYEQYF
TGTGCCAGCTCACCACCTGGGACAGGGAGCACCTACGAGCAGTACTTC
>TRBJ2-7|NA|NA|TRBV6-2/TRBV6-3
CASSYPQVFSYEQYF
TGTGCCAGCAGTTACCCCCAGGTCTTCTCCTACGAGCAGTACTTC